The text below deals with one T cell receptor (beta chain). Which antigen it targets is not known. Per-base quality was not reported, and no clone a single base away is much larger than it. Explained via the paper, the time point label denotes: baseline before first vaccination. Samples from vaccinated people were obtained from the UK trials COV001 and COV002, which included a single-blind randomized controlled phase 2/3 trial of AZD1222 (ChAdOx1 nCoV-19) in healthy adults. Trial participant PBMC samples were collected at day 0 and day 28 after the second dose for TCRbeta chain sequencing. V was cut back by 6 bases and J by 6 bases, leaving a gap of 14 bases between them. Sequences MNHEY (CDR1) and SVGAGI (CDR2) are obtained from the germline V gene. The cysteine opens and the phenylalanine closes a CDR3 of 13 amino acids. CDR3 DNA only is kept here, 39 bases in frame from base 1. The sample originates from a study of T cell responses to AZD1222 COVID-19 vaccine (dated by TCRdb to 2020 to 2022). A note on the overall study: AZD1222 recipients given second doses at about 4 weeks or at about 12 weeks were pooled, since spike-specific TCR depth and breadth were not found to differ between the two schedules. Enrollment into the trials was organized by age into subgroups of 18-55, 56-69 and 70-plus years, and those subgroups contained approximately 160, 26 and 62 TCR-sequenced participants, respectively. TCR sequencing was performed for more than 230 trial participants, of whom some 200 were given two doses of AZD1222 and about 25 were given two doses of MenACWY control vaccine. What the study reported, not specific to this receptor: Conclusions about previously exposed vaccinees were limited because only a handful of AZD1222 recipients were SARS-CoV-2 seropositive at baseline. Because no day 14 peak-response samples were available, the repertoires could be characterized only after the peak T cell response. Participants were mostly white British and included more females than males, and it was suggested by the authors that clonal diversity may have been underestimated. The vaccine-associated CD4 TCRs covered the entire spike protein, and the dominant responses fell in regions 160-218 and 743-854. Nearly half of unique spike-specific TCRs reportedly recognized epitopes outside regions mutated in the B.1.351 and B.1.1.7 variants. Spike-specific TCR breadth and depth rose significantly after two AZD1222 doses compared with day 0 and with MenACWY recipients. The 56-69-year group was small, and its depth increase did not reach significance, likely because of low power.

The CDR3 regions of human TCRbeta chains were subjected to immunosequencing. On the authors' methods: Repertoire TCRs were checked for matches against a reference library of SARS-CoV-2-specific TCRs that had been generated using the MIRA antigen-specificity platform. Breadth was defined as the fraction of unique TCRs that were SARS-CoV-2-associated. Depth was defined as the fraction of total T cells that were SARS-CoV-2-associated. Using the MIRA data, each spike-specific TCR was mapped to the spike region that the TCR reacts to and placed in a CD4 or CD8 class. Log10-transformed breadth and depth values were compared by one-way ANOVA with Sidak's multiple comparisons tests. TCRdb's version of the immuneACCESS table is confined to in-frame rearrangements and falls short of the full clone set. An unresolved V gene accounts for under half of the shortfall where checked; the remainder is of unknown origin. That table is the source of V, J and clone size, and D and trimming were worked out from the DNA. The sample includes some 97,000 clones, with about 87% observed a single time. Around 2% of the sample comes from the top ten.

The material sequenced was peripheral blood, taken on day 0 of AZD1222 vaccination. The rearranged chain carries TRBV6-5 and TRBJ1-2, and TRBD1 may be the D gene, going by 5 matching bases. The clonotype originates from an adult in good health. The nucleotide sequence is given as TGTGCCAGCAGCCCGGTCGGGGGGGATGGCTACACCTTC. This gives the protein CASSPVGGDGYTF.